The clone carrying this T cell receptor beta chain has a single count. What it recognizes is unknown. The germline V gene encodes CDR1 MGHRA and CDR2 YSYEKL. The CDR3 spans 13 residues. The ends lost 5 bases at V and 9 bases at J; junction bases unmatched: 4. Whether given at about 4 or about 12 weeks, second doses were pooled. The sample originates from a study of T cell responses to AZD1222 COVID-19 vaccine. Clones were read by immunoSEQ multiplex PCR, and TCRdb kept only the in-frame ones, dropping some. Among over 100,000 clones listed, approximately 90% were seen once. Findings and caveats of the study: White British people made up most donors, females outnumbered males, and clonal diversity was possibly underestimated.

The sequence derives from an adult who received the AZD1222 COVID-19 vaccine. This material consisted of peripheral blood, taken 28 days after the second AZD1222 dose. V usage is TRBV4-1 and J usage is TRBJ2-1; TRBD2 matches at 10 bases. CDR3 in amino acids: CASSDSGRGEQFF. The CDR3 bases are TGCGCCAGCAGCGACAGCGGGAGGGGTGAGCAGTTCTTC.